This T cell receptor (beta chain) was obtained from a study of CD8+ T cells in alopecia areata. Study-wide results and limits: Among patients, TCR sharing was less clear than in mice, a difference possibly due in part to HLA diversity in the patient population. Especially in alopecia totalis/universalis, lesional scalp showed greater clonality than normal scalp did.

The CDR3 totals 17 residues. Germline CDR1 and CDR2: SEHNR and FQNEAQ (reference sequence). Trimming took 2 bases from V and 7 from J, leaving 20 bases between them. Extraction and reverse transcription of RNA yielded cDNA as the sequencing template. Measured with immunoSEQ multiplex PCR; TCRdb has only the in-frame clones, and not every one. The sample lists about 200,000 clones; 56% were seen once. Investigators sorted PBMCs to obtain both CD4+ and CD8+ T cells. This clone was counted a few times. Its target is not known. J is TRBJ2-2 and V is TRBV7-9; TRBD1 might be the D (6 bases). The origin of this receptor is a human donor in good health. Source material: CD8+ T cells sorted from blood. The CDR3 region has the DNA TGTGCCAGCAGCTTACCTACCCCAGGGGAGAGGATCGGGGAGCTGTTTTTT. It encodes CASSLPTPGERIGELFF.